This is a list of T cell receptor beta chains from one sample in a study of control samples from healthy donors and cancer patients. The data were produced by immunoSEQ multiplex PCR, yet TCRdb's version contains in-frame clones alone and is incomplete. There are 100,000 to 150,000 clones in the sample; roughly 90% occur only once, and almost 2.5% lies in the top ten. Sequenced material: blood. Receptors were obtained from a man aged 18 to 29 in good health. Each CDR3 is given with its conserved first and last residue. D genes are given only for firm matches. Where a row states a size, it is once, few, many or the class of an expanded clone; other rows omit it.

D: TRBD1
V: TRBV18
size: NA
J: TRBJ2-7
CDR3: CASSPGTGNSYEQYF
DNA: TGTGCCAGCTCACCAGGGACAGGCAACTCCTACGAGCAGTACTTC

D: NA
V: TRBV27
size: NA
J: TRBJ2-3
CDR3: CASSPERGVQTDTQYF
DNA: TGTGCCAGCAGTCCGGAACGGGGAGTGCAAACAGATACGCAGTATTTT

D: NA
V: TRBV7-2
size: NA
J: TRBJ2-3
CDR3: CASSLALDGSFSTDTQYF
DNA: TGTGCCAGCAGCTTAGCGCTTGACGGGAGTTTTAGCACAGATACGCAGTATTTT

D: NA
V: TRBV11-3
size: NA
J: TRBJ2-3
CDR3: CASSLGGREGDTQYF
DNA: TGTGCCAGCAGCTTAGGTGGCAGGGAAGGGGATACGCAGTATTTT

D: NA
V: TRBV5-4
size: NA
J: TRBJ1-3
CDR3: CASSENTYSGNTIYF
DNA: TGTGCCAGCAGCGAAAACACCTACTCTGGAAACACCATATATTTT

D: NA
V: TRBV6-2/TRBV6-3
size: NA
J: TRBJ2-3
CDR3: CASSYVRDFPSTDTQYF
DNA: TGTGCCAGCAGTTACGTGCGGGACTTTCCTAGCACAGATACGCAGTATTTT

D: NA
V: TRBV27
size: NA
J: TRBJ2-5
CDR3: CASSFRGYSGEETQYF
DNA: TGTGCCAGCAGTTTTCGGGGATACTCAGGGGAAGAGACCCAGTACTTC

D: TRBD1
V: TRBV5-4
size: NA
J: TRBJ1-6
CDR3: CASSLGTGGSPLHF
DNA: TGTGCCAGCAGCTTGGGAACAGGGGGTTCACCCCTCCACTTT

D: NA
V: TRBV5-4
size: few
J: TRBJ1-1
CDR3: CASSLGRGALSTEAFF
DNA: TGTGCCAGCAGCTTGGGGAGGGGCGCTTTGAGCACTGAAGCTTTCTTT

D: NA
V: TRBV5-1
size: NA
J: TRBJ1-6
CDR3: CASSPDSLSSYNSPLHF
DNA: TGCGCCAGCAGCCCGGACAGTCTCAGCTCCTATAATTCACCCCTCCACTTT

D: NA
V: TRBV3-1/TRBV3-2
size: NA
J: TRBJ1-2
CDR3: CASSQDRTYGYTF
DNA: TGTGCCAGCAGCCAAGACCGGACGTATGGCTACACCTTC

D: TRBD1
V: TRBV4-1
size: NA
J: TRBJ1-4
CDR3: CASRQQGSNEKLFF
DNA: TGCGCCAGCAGGCAACAGGGGAGTAACGAAAAACTGTTTTTT

D: NA
V: TRBV11-2
size: NA
J: TRBJ2-3
CDR3: CASSLVAGATDTQYF
DNA: TGTGCCAGCAGCTTAGTTGCGGGGGCCACAGATACGCAGTATTTT

D: NA
V: TRBV2
size: NA
J: TRBJ1-3
CDR3: CASTGAGNTIYF
DNA: TGTGCCAGCACCGGCGCTGGAAACACCATATATTTT

D: NA
V: TRBV5-1
size: NA
J: TRBJ2-3
CDR3: CASSLQTDETQYF
DNA: TGCGCCAGCAGCTTGCAGACTGACGAAACGCAGTATTTT

D: NA
V: TRBV13
size: NA
J: TRBJ1-1
CDR3: CASRPLRRTEAFF
DNA: TGTGCCAGCAGGCCCCTTAGGCGTACTGAAGCTTTCTTT

D: NA
V: TRBV30
size: NA
J: TRBJ1-1
CDR3: CAWSVGGNTEAFF
DNA: TGTGCCTGGAGTGTAGGCGGGAACACTGAAGCTTTCTTT

D: NA
V: TRBV11-3
size: NA
J: TRBJ2-1
CDR3: CASSPRPGEQFF
DNA: TGTGCCAGCAGCCCTCGCCCAGGGGAGCAGTTCTTC

D: TRBD2
V: TRBV3-1/TRBV3-2
size: NA
J: TRBJ2-7
CDR3: CASSLGLAGVYEQYF
DNA: TGTGCCAGCAGCCTCGGACTAGCGGGGGTCTACGAGCAGTACTTC

D: NA
V: TRBV11-2
size: NA
J: TRBJ2-7
CDR3: CASSLAVQPYEQYF
DNA: TGTGCCAGCAGCTTAGCTGTGCAGCCCTACGAGCAGTACTTC

D: TRBD1
V: TRBV28
size: NA
J: TRBJ2-5
CDR3: CASSLDRAFWETQYF
DNA: TGTGCCAGCAGTCTCGACAGGGCCTTTTGGGAGACCCAGTACTTC

D: TRBD2
V: TRBV3-1/TRBV3-2
size: NA
J: TRBJ2-1
CDR3: CASSQHLAGGNNEQFF
DNA: TGTGCCAGCAGCCAGCACCTAGCGGGGGGGAACAATGAGCAGTTCTTC

D: NA
V: TRBV6-5
size: once
J: TRBJ2-1
CDR3: CASSRGLLYNEQFF
DNA: TGTGCCAGCAGCCGAGGACTACTGTACAATGAGCAGTTCTTC

D: NA
V: TRBV5-6
size: NA
J: TRBJ2-5
CDR3: CASSSGTPGETQYF
DNA: TGTGCCAGCAGCTCCGGGACTCCCGGGGAGACCCAGTACTTC

D: TRBD2
V: TRBV5-4
size: NA
J: TRBJ2-2
CDR3: CASSPRGTGGPVGELFF
DNA: TGTGCCAGCAGCCCCCGAGGGACGGGAGGGCCTGTCGGGGAGCTGTTTTTT

D: NA
V: TRBV7-2
size: NA
J: TRBJ2-5
CDR3: CASSLEFRVGETQYF
DNA: TGTGCCAGCAGCTTAGAGTTTAGGGTAGGAGAGACCCAGTACTTC

D: TRBD2
V: TRBV4-1
size: NA
J: TRBJ2-3
CDR3: CASSQGNGLAGESDTQYF
DNA: TGCGCCAGCAGCCAAGGGAATGGCCTAGCGGGAGAGTCAGATACGCAGTATTTT

D: NA
V: TRBV25-1
size: NA
J: TRBJ1-4
CDR3: CASSEREGGNEKLFF
DNA: TGTGCCAGCTCCGAAAGAGAGGGCGGTAATGAAAAACTGTTTTTT

D: NA
V: TRBV3-1/TRBV3-2
size: NA
J: TRBJ2-7
CDR3: CASSQVNGGIEYF
DNA: TGTGCCAGCAGCCAAGTAAACGGGGGAATAGAGTACTTC

D: NA
V: TRBV6-5
size: NA
J: TRBJ2-1
CDR3: CASSFQGYNEQFF
DNA: TGTGCCAGCAGTTTTCAGGGATACAATGAGCAGTTCTTC

D: NA
V: TRBV7-8
size: few
J: TRBJ2-7
CDR3: CASTLDRNEQYF
DNA: TGTGCCAGCACCCTGGACAGAAACGAGCAGTACTTC

D: TRBD1
V: TRBV6-6
size: NA
J: TRBJ1-5
CDR3: CASSYLTGTAFQHF
DNA: TGTGCCAGCAGTTATTTAACCGGGACAGCATTCCAGCATTTT

D: NA
V: TRBV10-3
size: NA
J: TRBJ2-1
CDR3: CAISSSPSSYNEQFF
DNA: TGTGCCATCAGTTCGAGTCCGAGCTCCTACAATGAGCAGTTCTTC

D: NA
V: TRBV7-9
size: NA
J: TRBJ1-3
CDR3: CASSTSRGGNTIYF
DNA: TGTGCCAGCAGCACATCACGGGGGGGAAACACCATATATTTT

D: NA
V: TRBV3-1/TRBV3-2
size: NA
J: TRBJ2-1
CDR3: CASSPPGFRNEQFF
DNA: TGTGCCAGCAGCCCCCCCGGGTTCCGCAATGAGCAGTTCTTC

D: NA
V: TRBV3-1/TRBV3-2
size: NA
J: TRBJ1-4
CDR3: CASSQVYATNEKLFF
DNA: TGTGCCAGCAGCCAAGTGTACGCAACTAATGAAAAACTGTTTTTT

D: NA
V: TRBV29-1
size: NA
J: TRBJ2-3
CDR3: CSVLGGSTDTQYF
DNA: TGCAGCGTCCTGGGGGGTAGCACAGATACGCAGTATTTT

D: NA
V: TRBV9
size: NA
J: TRBJ2-1
CDR3: CASSVGELVGYEQFF
DNA: TGTGCCAGCAGCGTAGGGGAGCTAGTTGGTTATGAGCAGTTCTTC

D: NA
V: TRBV29-1
size: NA
J: TRBJ2-1
CDR3: CSVEEGRSSYNEQFF
DNA: TGCAGCGTTGAAGAGGGCAGGAGCTCCTACAATGAGCAGTTCTTC

D: NA
V: TRBV28
size: NA
J: TRBJ2-7
CDR3: CATVGGPSYEQYF
DNA: TGTGCCACCGTCGGGGGCCCCTCCTACGAGCAGTACTTC

D: TRBD1
V: TRBV29-1
size: NA
J: TRBJ1-4
CDR3: CSASGTGTEKLFF
DNA: TGCAGCGCTTCCGGGACAGGGACCGAAAAACTGTTTTTT